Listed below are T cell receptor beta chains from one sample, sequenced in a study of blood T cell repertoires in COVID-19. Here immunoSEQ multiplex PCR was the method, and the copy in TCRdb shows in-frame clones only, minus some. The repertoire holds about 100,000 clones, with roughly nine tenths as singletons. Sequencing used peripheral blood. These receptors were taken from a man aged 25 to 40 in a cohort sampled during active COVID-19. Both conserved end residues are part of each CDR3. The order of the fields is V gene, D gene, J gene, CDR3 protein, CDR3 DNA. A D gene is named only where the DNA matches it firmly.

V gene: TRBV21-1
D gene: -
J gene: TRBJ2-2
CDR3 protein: CARDRAGELFF
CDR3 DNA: TGTGCCAGGGACAGGGCCGGGGAGCTGTTTTTT

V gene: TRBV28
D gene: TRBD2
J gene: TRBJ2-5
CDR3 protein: CASDWTSGGQETQYF
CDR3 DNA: TGTGCCAGCGATTGGACTAGCGGGGGACAAGAGACCCAGTACTTC

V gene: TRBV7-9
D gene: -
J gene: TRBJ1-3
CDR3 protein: CASSPRLISGNTIYF
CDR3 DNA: TGTGCCAGCAGCCCGAGACTGATCTCTGGAAACACCATATATTTT

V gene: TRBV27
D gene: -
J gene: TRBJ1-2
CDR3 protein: CASSSPDINYGYTF
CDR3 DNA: TGTGCCAGCAGTTCCCCGGACATAAACTATGGCTACACCTTC

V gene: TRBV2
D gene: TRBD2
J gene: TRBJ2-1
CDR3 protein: CASSDLGGGAYNEQFF
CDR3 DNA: TGTGCCAGCAGTGATTTGGGCGGGGGGGCCTACAATGAGCAGTTCTTC

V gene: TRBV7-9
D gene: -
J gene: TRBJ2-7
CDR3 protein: CASRPPTGNEQYF
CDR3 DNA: TGTGCCAGCAGGCCCCCGACAGGTAACGAGCAGTACTTC

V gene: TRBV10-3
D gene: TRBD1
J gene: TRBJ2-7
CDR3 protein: CAISESGGQGAIHEQYF
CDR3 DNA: TGTGCCATCAGTGAGTCGGGAGGCCAGGGGGCGATCCACGAGCAGTACTTC

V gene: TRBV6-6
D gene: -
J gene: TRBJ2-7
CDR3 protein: CASSYSRAGQGDEQYF
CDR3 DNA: TGTGCCAGCAGTTACTCGAGGGCGGGGCAAGGCGACGAGCAGTACTTC

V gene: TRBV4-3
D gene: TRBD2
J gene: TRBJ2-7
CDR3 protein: CASSQGLAGSSYEQYF
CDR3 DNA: TGCGCCAGCAGCCAGGGACTAGCGGGGAGCTCCTACGAGCAGTACTTC

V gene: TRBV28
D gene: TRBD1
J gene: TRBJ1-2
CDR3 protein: CASSHGQGSYGYTF
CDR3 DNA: TGTGCCAGCAGCCACGGACAGGGGTCTTATGGCTACACCTTC

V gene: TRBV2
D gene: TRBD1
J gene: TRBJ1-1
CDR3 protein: CATTGRQNTEAFF
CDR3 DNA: TGTGCCACGACAGGGCGCCAGAACACTGAAGCTTTCTTT

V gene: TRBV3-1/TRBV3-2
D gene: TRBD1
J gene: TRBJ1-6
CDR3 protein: CASTAGGTGSPLHF
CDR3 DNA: TGTGCCAGCACCGCAGGGGGTACGGGTTCACCCCTCCACTTT

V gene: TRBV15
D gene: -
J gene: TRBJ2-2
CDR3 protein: CATSREARNTGELFF
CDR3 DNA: TGTGCCACCAGCAGAGAGGCCAGAAACACCGGGGAGCTGTTTTTT

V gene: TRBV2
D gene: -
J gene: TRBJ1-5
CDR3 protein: CASGVGRNQPQHF
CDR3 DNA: TGTGCCAGTGGCGTGGGGAGGAATCAGCCCCAGCATTTT

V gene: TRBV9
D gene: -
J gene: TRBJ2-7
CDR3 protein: CASSVADRPYEQYF
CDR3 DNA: TGTGCCAGCAGCGTAGCTGACAGGCCCTACGAGCAGTACTTC

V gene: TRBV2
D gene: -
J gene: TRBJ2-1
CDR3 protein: CASRRDWTYNEQFF
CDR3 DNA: TGTGCCAGCCGCCGGGACTGGACTTACAATGAGCAGTTCTTC

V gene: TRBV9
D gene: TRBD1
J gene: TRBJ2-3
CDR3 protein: CASSVVYGTGGVDTQYF
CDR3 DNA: TGTGCCAGCAGCGTAGTATACGGGACAGGGGGTGTAGATACGCAGTATTTT

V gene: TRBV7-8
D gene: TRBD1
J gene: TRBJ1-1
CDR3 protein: CASSSDYRTGLNTEAFF
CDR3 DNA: TGTGCCAGCAGTTCCGACTATAGGACAGGGCTGAACACTGAAGCTTTCTTT

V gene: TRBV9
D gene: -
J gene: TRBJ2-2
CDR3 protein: CASSAYNGELFF
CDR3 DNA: TGTGCCAGCAGCGCCTATAACGGGGAGCTGTTTTTT

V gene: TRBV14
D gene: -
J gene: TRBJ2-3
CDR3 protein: CASSQGDAQYF
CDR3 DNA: TGTGCCAGCAGCCAAGGAGATGCGCAGTATTTT

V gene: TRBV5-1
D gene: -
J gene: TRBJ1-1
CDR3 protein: CASSLEGTEAFF
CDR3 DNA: TGCGCCAGCAGCTTGGAGGGGACTGAAGCTTTCTTT

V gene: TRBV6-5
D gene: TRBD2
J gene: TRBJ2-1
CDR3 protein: CASCPGGYNEQFF
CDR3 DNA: TGTGCCAGTTGTCCGGGGGGGTACAATGAGCAGTTCTTC

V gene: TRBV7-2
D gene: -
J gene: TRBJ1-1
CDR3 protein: CASMRPYLNTEAFF
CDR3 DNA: TGTGCCAGCATGAGGCCCTATTTGAACACTGAAGCTTTCTTT

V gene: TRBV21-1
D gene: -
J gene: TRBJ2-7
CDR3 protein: CASSKGVPSPRGYEQYF
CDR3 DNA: TGTGCCAGCAGCAAAGGGGTCCCGAGCCCCAGGGGATACGAGCAGTACTTC

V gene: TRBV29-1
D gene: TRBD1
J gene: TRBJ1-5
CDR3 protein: CSVSDREGPQHF
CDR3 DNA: TGCAGCGTGTCGGACAGGGAAGGGCCCCAGCATTTT

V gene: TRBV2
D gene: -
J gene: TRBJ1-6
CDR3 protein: CASSESGSFNSPLHF
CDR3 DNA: TGTGCCAGCAGTGAATCGGGTAGCTTTAATTCACCCCTCCACTTT

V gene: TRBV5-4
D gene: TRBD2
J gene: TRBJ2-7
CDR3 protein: CASSPDRGRASYEQYF
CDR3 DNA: TGTGCCAGCAGCCCGGATCGGGGGAGGGCCTCCTACGAGCAGTACTTC

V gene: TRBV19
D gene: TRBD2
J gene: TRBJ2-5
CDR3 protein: CASRGLAGKGTQYF
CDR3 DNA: TGTGCCAGCCGGGGACTAGCGGGCAAAGGGACCCAGTACTTC

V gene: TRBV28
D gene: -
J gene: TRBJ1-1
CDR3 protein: CASIVGGGTEAFF
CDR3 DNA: TGTGCCAGCATTGTCGGGGGGGGCACTGAAGCTTTCTTT

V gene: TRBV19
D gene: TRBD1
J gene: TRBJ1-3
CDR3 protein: CASSPLRGQGFSGNTIYF
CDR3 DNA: TGTGCCAGTAGTCCCCTACGAGGACAGGGCTTCTCTGGAAACACCATATATTTT